Below are 29 T cell receptor beta chains sequenced from a single sample in a study of cytomegalovirus exposure and HLA in healthy donors. The PCR employed 60 Vbeta primers together with 13 Jbeta primers. Generated by immunoSEQ multiplex PCR, the TCRdb table keeps only in-frame clones and is missing some. In all, the sample yields tens of thousands of clones. Input material: PBMCs. These receptors were collected from a woman aged 25-40 years in good health and CMV-seropositive.

The V gene is TRBV18, the J gene TRBJ2-3, with 8 bases aligning to TRBD1. This CDR3 contains 16 residues. V shed 2 bases and J 2 bases; nucleotides not matched to a gene: 6. Germline values: CDR1 KGHSH, CDR2 LQKENI. The CDR3 DNA follows: TGTGCCAGCTCACCAACACAGGGGGTACTCACAGATACGCAGTATTTT. Encoded protein: CASSPTQGVLTDTQYF.

The V call is TRBV5-4, the J call TRBJ1-1, with a possible D match to TRBD1 (6 bases). This CDR3 is 13 amino acids long. Germline V gene data show CDR1 as SGHNT and CDR2 as YYREEE (reference sequence). Trimming stripped 5 bases from V and 1 base from J, with 9 bases between. CDR3 residues: CASRSQGNTEAFF. CDR3 coding DNA: TGTGCCAGCAGGTCACAGGGGAACACTGAAGCTTTCTTT. The full variable domain, with the rest looked up from reference TRBV5-4 and TRBJ1-1, is ETGVTQSPTHLIKTRGQQVTLRCSSQSGHNTVSWYQQALGQGPQFIFQYYREEENGRGNFPPRFSGLQFPNYSSELNVNALELDDSALYLCASRSQGNTEAFFGQGTRLTVV.

The chain employs TRBV25-1 and TRBJ2-3; D may be TRBD1 (6 bases). Trimming took off 6 bases at V and 2 bases at J, with 18 bases between the two ends. Per germline, CDR1 MGHDK and CDR2 SYGVNS. There are 16 residues in the CDR3. CDR3 bases: TGTGCCAGCAGCTCAACCAGAGAGGGACACACAGATACGCAGTATTTT. As protein: CASSSTREGHTDTQYF.

This chain joins TRBV27 and TRBJ2-5; 7 bases match TRBD2. The CDR3 consists of 14 residues. The V gene's germline CDR1 is MNHEY and CDR2 SMNVEV (reference sequence). V lost 3 bases, J lost 5 bases, and 6 bases stayed unmatched. This CDR3 reads CASSLGGGGETQYF. The CDR3 DNA sequence: TGTGCCAGCAGTTTGGGCGGGGGAGGGGAGACCCAGTACTTC.

This sequence joins TRBV7-9 and TRBJ2-7; the D gene is possibly TRBD1 (5 bases). CDR1 is SEHNR, CDR2 FQNEAQ, per germline (reference sequence). Trimming removed 1 base at V and 5 bases at J, with 24 bases between. The length of the CDR3 is 18 residues. CDR3 sequence (DNA): TGTGCCAGCAGCTTAGGATTGGGAACGGTAGGGGAATTGAACGAGCAGTACTTC. This gives the protein CASSLGLGTVGELNEQYF.

This chain joins TRBV29-1 and TRBJ1-1, with unresolved D. Germline-derived CDR1 and CDR2 are SQVTM and ANQGSEA. CDR3 length equals 12 residues. The V and J ends lost 7 bases and 4 bases respectively, with 13 bases between them. This CDR3 reads CSGRWAGTEAFF. In DNA, the CDR3 is TGCAGCGGACGGTGGGCGGGCACTGAAGCTTTCTTT.

The rearrangement joins TRBV10-3 to TRBJ2-7; 7 positions agree with TRBD1. From germline, CDR1 is ENHRY and CDR2 SYGVKD. Trimming at V came to 6 bases and at J to 0 bases, leaving 11 bases not matched to a gene. The CDR3 runs 16 residues. The CDR3 DNA reads as TGTGCCATCAGGGACACCGGGACAGCTAGCTCCTACGAGCAGTACTTC. It yields the protein CAIRDTGTASSYEQYF.

The genes are TRBV6-1 and TRBJ1-1; the match to TRBD1 covers 11 bases. The V gene end was trimmed by 11 bases and the J gene end by 2 bases; junction bases not matched to a gene: 1. Germline assignment: CDR1 MNHNS and CDR2 SASEGT. The CDR3 consists of 12 residues. CDR3 residues: CAGTGGNTEAFF. The CDR3 coding sequence is TGTGCCGGGACAGGGGGAAACACTGAAGCTTTCTTT.

V and J are TRBV7-2 and TRBJ1-6; no clear D gene. Germline lookup yields CDR1 SGHTA and CDR2 FQGNSA. The CDR3 sequence is 12 residues long. V lost 1 base and J lost 9, with 4 bases in between. DNA for the CDR3: TGTGCCAGCAGCTTAGAGAGTTCACCCCTCCACTTT. Translated: CASSLESSPLHF.

The chain employs TRBV5-1 and TRBJ1-1; 7 bases map to TRBD1. The CDR3 covers 16 residues. Germline V gives CDR1 SGHRS, CDR2 YFSETQ. V was pared by 0 bases and J by 7 bases, with 12 bases of the junction left unmatched. The DNA of the CDR3 is TGCGCCAGCAGCTTGGCATCACGGGTCCGGACAGGTGAAGCTTTCTTT. This sequence encodes CASSLASRVRTGEAFF. Full variable domain (rest looked up from reference TRBV5-1 and TRBJ1-1): KAGVTQTPRYLIKTRGQQVTLSCSPISGHRSVSWYQQTPGQGLQFLFEYFSETQRNKGNFPGRFSGRQFSNSRSEMNVSTLELGDSALYLCASSLASRVRTGEAFFGQGTRLTVV.

The chain is built from TRBV28 and TRBJ1-3; 8 nucleotides agree with TRBD1. Germline CDR1 reads MDHEN; CDR2 reads SYDVKM. V trimming: 6 bases; J trimming: 4 bases; junction bases outside the gene matches: 2. The CDR3 length is 13 residues. In nucleotides, the CDR3 is TGTGCCAGCAGGCAGGGGGCCGGAAACACCATATATTTT. Translating it yields CASRQGAGNTIYF.

On this clone itself: One end of the junction fails to match germline, which may point to a read error. Other nucleotide sequences in the sample specify the same CDR3. The chain links TRBV30 to TRBJ2-5; D is possibly TRBD1 (6 bases). CDR3 length: 11 residues. The germline CDR1 and CDR2 sequences are GTSNPN and SVGIG (reference sequence). CDR3 in DNA: TGCGCCTGGAGCACACAGGGAGAGCAGTACTTC. It translates to CAWSTQGEQYF.

This rearrangement joins TRBV2 to TRBJ2-7; D not resolved. Germline CDR1 is SNHLY and CDR2 is FYNNEI. This CDR3 contains 14 residues. The V end lost 6 bases, the J end lost 2 bases, and 14 bases lay between the germline ends. The CDR3, as DNA: TGTGCCAGCAGGGTGACTCACGGCCCCTACGAGCAGTACTTC. Translated: CASRVTHGPYEQYF.

The gene calls are TRBV18 and TRBJ2-5, with 8 bases matching TRBD2. Germline V gene sequence: CDR1 KGHSH, CDR2 LQKENI. There are 14 residues in the CDR3. V gave up 2 bases and J gave up 7 bases; unmatched junction bases: 6. The CDR3 spells CASSPGGGSWTQYF. The CDR3 DNA reads as TGTGCCAGCTCACCAGGCGGGGGGTCATGGACCCAGTACTTC.

The chain combines TRBV6-1 with TRBJ2-7; tentative D call: TRBD2 (5 bases). Trimming took off 2 bases at V and 0 bases at J, with 17 bases between the two ends. The CDR3 spans 17 residues. CDR1 is MNHNS and CDR2 is SASEGT in the germline V gene. The CDR3 sequence is CASSEKWSSGYSYEQYF. Written as DNA, the CDR3 is TGTGCCAGCAGTGAAAAGTGGTCTTCGGGATACTCCTACGAGCAGTACTTC.

V gene TRBV12-5 combines with J gene TRBJ2-2, with 8 nucleotides matching TRBD1. The CDR3 loop spans 16 amino acids. V lost 3 bases, J lost 1 base, and 4 bases stayed unmatched. Germline V gene data show CDR1 as LGHNT and CDR2 as FRNRAP. CDR3 DNA: TGTGCTAGTGGTTTACAAGGGACAGGGAACACCGGGGAGCTGTTTTTT. It codes for CASGLQGTGNTGELFF.

This chain uses TRBV19 with TRBJ2-7; D is unclear. The CDR3 spans 11 residues. The germline gives CDR1 LNHDA, CDR2 SQIVND (reference sequence). V was trimmed by 8 bases and J by 5 bases, leaving 10 bases between them. CDR3 nucleotides: TGTGCCAGTTCCGTCTCGGACGAGCAGTACTTC. It specifies CASSVSDEQYF.

V and J are TRBV29-1 and TRBJ1-3; 8 nucleotides line up with TRBD1. The CDR3 runs to 14 residues. Trimming took 6 bases from V and 0 from J; bases not matched to a gene: 4. Germline V gives CDR1 SQVTM, CDR2 ANQGSEA. This chain's CDR3 is CSVTGANSGNTIYF. CDR3 nucleotide sequence: TGCAGCGTGACAGGGGCCAACTCTGGAAACACCATATATTTT.

The rearrangement joins TRBV4-2 to TRBJ2-5; TRBD1 is a possible D gene (6 bases). V shed 0 bases and J shed 7 bases, with 9 bases lying between them. The CDR3 has 13 amino acids. Germline lookup yields CDR1 LGHNA and CDR2 YNFKEQ. DNA for the CDR3: TGTGCCAGCAGCCAAGATATAGGGGGGACCCAGTACTTC. Protein: CASSQDIGGTQYF.

The chain links TRBV29-1 to TRBJ1-2; a weak D match, TRBD1 (5 bases). The CDR3 is 11 residues long. Germline lookup yields CDR1 SQVTM and CDR2 ANQGSEA. V shed 7 bases and J shed 6 bases, with 12 bases lying between them. CDR3 protein: CSAYGGDGYTF. The CDR3 coding sequence is TGCAGCGCCTATGGGGGGGATGGCTACACCTTC.

The CDR3 DNA reads as TGTGCCAGCAGTGGACAGTGGAGCTCCTATAATTCACCCCTCCACTTT. As protein: CASSGQWSSYNSPLHF. This sequence joins TRBV6-1 and TRBJ1-6; D may be TRBD1 (5 bases). Trimming removed 4 bases at V and 0 bases at J, with 10 bases between. The CDR3 consists of 16 residues. Per germline, CDR1 MNHNS and CDR2 SASEGT.

The chain is built from TRBV29-1 and TRBJ2-1, with 7 bases identical to TRBD2. CDR3 length equals 14 residues. Per germline, CDR1 SQVTM and CDR2 ANQGSEA. The V segment lost 5 bases and the J segment 2 bases; nucleotides outside the gene matches: 6. The CDR3 reads CSVSGGTTYNEQFF. CDR3 sequence (DNA): TGCAGCGTTTCCGGGGGGACCACCTACAATGAGCAGTTCTTC.

The rearrangement links TRBV7-2 to TRBJ1-1, with D uncertain. Germline V CDR1 and CDR2: SGHTA, FQGNSA. The CDR3 is 13 residues long. The V and J ends lost 5 bases and 6 bases respectively, with 13 bases between them. This CDR3 is CASSPSRYAEAFF. In DNA form, the CDR3 reads TGTGCCAGCAGCCCCAGTCGTTACGCTGAAGCTTTCTTT.

The chain is built from TRBV25-1 and TRBJ2-4; a possible D gene is TRBD1 (6 bases). The CDR3 loop spans 13 amino acids. Germline lookup yields CDR1 MGHDK and CDR2 SYGVNS. V dropped 6 bases and J dropped 4 bases, with 10 bases sitting between them. CDR3 sequence: CASSQGSKNIQYF. The CDR3 bases are TGTGCCAGCAGCCAGGGGTCGAAAAACATTCAGTACTTC.

The chain links TRBV6-5 to TRBJ2-4; 8 nucleotides match TRBD1. The CDR3 has 14 amino acids. Germline assignment: CDR1 MNHEY and CDR2 SVGAGI. J lost 3 bases, V lost 6 bases, and 4 bases had no gene match. DNA for the CDR3: TGTGCCAGCAGGGACAGGGTAGGCAAAAACATTCAGTACTTC. Encoded protein: CASRDRVGKNIQYF.

The V call is TRBV5-6, the J call TRBJ2-3; a weak D match, TRBD2 (6 bases). CDR3 size: 16 residues. Germline V gene lookup returns CDR1 SGHDT and CDR2 YYEEEE. Trimming stripped 0 bases from V and 8 bases from J, with 19 bases between. CDR3 in amino acids: CASSLGDLGGLLTQYF. The CDR3, as DNA: TGTGCCAGCAGCTTGGGTGACCTCGGAGGGTTACTTACGCAGTATTTT.

The rearrangement links TRBV19 to TRBJ2-6; maybe TRBD1 (6 bases). Trimming removed 3 bases at V and 4 bases at J, with 13 bases between. The CDR3 covers 16 residues. CDR1 LNHDA and CDR2 SQIVND come from the germline V gene (reference sequence). The CDR3 DNA follows: TGTGCCAGTAGTATCAGAATGGGGGCCGGGGCCAACGTCCTGACTTTC. It encodes CASSIRMGAGANVLTF.

The rearrangement uses TRBV5-1 and TRBJ2-1; 14 bases map to TRBD2. With V trimmed by 4 bases and J by 8 bases, 8 bases remained unmatched. The CDR3 has 16 residues. Germline CDR1 SGHRS, CDR2 YFSETQ. The CDR3 DNA reads TGCGCCAGCAGCCTTGGACTAGCGGGGGGCAAAGATGAGCAGTTCTTC. It translates to CASSLGLAGGKDEQFF. Based on the CDR3 plus reference TRBV5-1 and TRBJ2-1, the full variable domain is KAGVTQTPRYLIKTRGQQVTLSCSPISGHRSVSWYQQTPGQGLQFLFEYFSETQRNKGNFPGRFSGRQFSNSRSEMNVSTLELGDSALYLCASSLGLAGGKDEQFFGPGTRLTVL.

V is TRBV9 and J is TRBJ2-3; D possibly corresponds to TRBD1 (5 bases). The CDR3 loop spans 16 amino acids. Trimming shortened V by 0 bases and J by 5 bases, and 16 bases separated the two germline ends. Germline CDR1 and CDR2: SGDLS and YYNGEE. The CDR3 sequence: CASSVGGLGAVDTQYF. CDR3 nucleotides: TGTGCCAGCAGCGTAGGGGGTTTAGGGGCCGTAGATACGCAGTATTTT.